This T cell receptor (beta chain) was found in a study of T cell responses to AZD1222 COVID-19 vaccine (dated by TCRdb to the early 2020s). About the full investigation: AZD1222 recipients given second doses at about 4 weeks or at about 12 weeks were pooled, since spike-specific TCR depth and breadth were not found to differ between the two schedules. A total of 230 to 250 trial participants underwent TCR sequencing, of whom 200 to 220 had received two doses of AZD1222 and some 25 had received two doses of the MenACWY control vaccine. Trial participants were enrolled into age subgroups of 18-55, 56-69 and 70-plus years, which contained around 150, 28 and 57 TCR-sequenced participants, respectively.

The CDR3 regions of human TCRbeta chains were analyzed by immunosequencing. The authors processed their data as follows. TCRs in the repertoires were matched against a reference library of SARS-CoV-2-specific TCRs that had been generated with the MIRA antigen-specificity platform. Breadth was defined as the fraction of unique TCRs that were SARS-CoV-2-associated, and depth was defined as the fraction of total T cells that were SARS-CoV-2-associated. Each spike-specific TCR was assigned to its reactive spike region and to a CD4 or CD8 class using the MIRA data. Log10-transformed breadth and depth values were compared by one-way ANOVA with Sidak's multiple comparisons tests. TCRdb obtained this table from immuneACCESS and retained in-frame rearrangements with V and J assigned. These tables miss some clones; where compared with another copy, unresolved V genes account for less than half of the shortfall, and the remainder is unexplained. That table furnishes V, J and clone size, whereas the DNA furnished D and trimming. The sample table holds 70,000 or so clones, of which more than 75% were seen once. Nearly 25% of the sample is held by the ten biggest clonotypes.

The germline V gene sets CDR1 to MRHNA and CDR2 to SNTAGT. Trimming removed 4 bases from V and 5 bases from J, leaving 11 bases between the germline ends. The CDR3 goes from the cysteine to the phenylalanine over 13 residues. Kept here is only the CDR3 DNA, which spans 39 bases and is read in frame from base 1. On the study overall, not on this receptor specifically: CD4 TCRs associated with the vaccine covered the entire spike protein, and the dominant responses were in regions 160-218 and 743-854. Conclusions about previously exposed vaccinees are limited, since just five to seven AZD1222 recipients were seropositive for SARS-CoV-2 at baseline. A significant rise in spike-specific TCR breadth and depth was observed after two AZD1222 doses relative to day 0 and relative to MenACWY recipients. In the small 56-69-year group, the increase in depth fell short of significance, most likely because of low power. Epitopes outside the regions mutated in the B.1.351 and B.1.1.7 variants were reportedly recognized by nearly half of the unique spike-specific TCRs. No day 14 peak-response samples were available, so repertoires were characterized only after the peak T cell response. Most participants were white British and females outnumbered males, and the authors suggested that clonal diversity may have been underestimated.

This clone was seen only a few times. This clone's antigen is unknown. There are no base qualities to consult, and no much larger clone falls within one base. Explained via the paper, the time point label denotes: baseline before first vaccination. Samples from vaccinated people were obtained from the UK trials COV001 and COV002, which included a single-blind randomized controlled phase 2/3 trial of AZD1222 (ChAdOx1 nCoV-19) in healthy adults. For TCRbeta chain sequencing, PBMC samples were collected from trial participants at day 0 and at day 28 after the second dose. The chain uses TRBV6-4 and TRBJ1-1; the D gene remains uncertain. This receptor was identified in an adult in good health. The specimen was peripheral blood, collected on day 0 of AZD1222 vaccination. The CDR3 protein: CASSVGYKTEAFF. The DNA is TGTGCCAGCAGTGTCGGTTATAAGACTGAAGCTTTCTTT.